Detailed here is one TCR beta chain. Its cognate antigen has yet to be identified. Base qualities were left out, and no much larger clone turns up one base away. The data derive from a study of blood T cell repertoires in COVID-19 (dated by TCRdb to 2018 to 2021). Turning to the overall study: Collaborator samples came from the United States, Italy and Spain and covered acute and convalescent phases of COVID-19. A freely available public database, intended as a resource for researchers studying the immune response to SARS-CoV-2, is where the repertoires were released. The prospective study material was composed of cDNA or gDNA derived from T cells, B-cell-depleted T cells, or PBMCs. Nearly every sample came with metadata listing a de-identified subject ID, COVID-19 status, age in years and sex. Samples came from the ongoing ImmuneRACE study (first 160 participants) plus 1,254 subjects from 6 global collaborators. The dataset comprised deeply sampled blood TCRbeta repertoires from subjects exposed to, actively infected with, or recovered from COVID-19. HLA class I and class II types, where available, came from metadata supplied by the sample provider rather than from assay-based typing. Results the study describes overall, beyond this receptor: How much clinical and demographic metadata was included differed by source and by participant, and the metadata was provided uncurated.

The immunoSEQ Assay, a bias-controlled multiplex PCR, was used to amplify TCRbeta CDR3 regions from genomic DNA. The paper's data handling went like this. Within the assay, amplification of reference gene primers was used to estimate how many nucleated cells each sample contained. Sequence reads were collapsed and filtered to measure the absolute abundance of every unique TCRbeta CDR3 rearrangement. Productive Simpson clonality was computed per sample as the square root of Simpson's diversity index over productive rearrangements. This is the immuneACCESS table as TCRdb keeps it, with only in-frame sequences that have V and J called. A part of the clones is gone; compared with another copy, unresolved V genes explain less than half, and the rest is unexplained. The V and J calls and clone size are taken from that table; D and trimming were inferred from the DNA. Within this sample are 65,000 to 90,000 clones, with about 80% of them counted one time only. Around 27% of the sample rests with the top ten.

Each collaborating institution followed its own protocols to collect whole blood in K2EDTA tubes. For TCRbeta analysis, collaborator samples were shipped as frozen whole blood, as isolated PBMCs, or as DNA extracted from either sample type. Unmatched junction bases come to 10, with V trimmed by 7 bases and J by 1 base. Looking up the germline V gene yields CDR1 SNHLY and CDR2 FYNNEI. Spanning cysteine to phenylalanine, the CDR3 consists of 16 amino acids. Of all the DNA, just the CDR3 is kept, 48 bases in frame from base 1. The V gene is TRBV2 and the J gene is TRBJ1-2; 9 nucleotides in the junction match TRBD1. The TCR comes from a human donor in a cohort sampled during active COVID-19. The sequenced material came from peripheral blood. The CDR3 is CASNFLQGADNYGYTF. The DNA reads TGTGCCAGCAACTTTTTACAGGGGGCGGATAACTATGGCTACACCTTC.